This section outlines one TCR beta chain sequence together with its context. The germline V and J ends were trimmed by 2 bases and 0 bases, with 10 bases remaining between them. Looked up from germline, CDR1 is ENHRY and CDR2 is SYGVKD. The CDR3 has 15 residues. TCRdb's table, derived via immunoSEQ multiplex PCR, lists solely in-frame clones and lacks some. Counted here are 390,000 or so clones, roughly 88% occurring once; the ten biggest clones make up over 1.3%. This specimen belongs to a study of blood T cell repertoires in COVID-19. This TCR came from a woman younger than 45 with active or convalescent COVID-19. The material sequenced was peripheral blood. The chain is built from TRBV10-3 and TRBJ1-2; D remains unclear. CDR3 nucleotide sequence: TGTGCCATCAGTGAGCCTGCAGGTTCTAACTATGGCTACACCTTC. It yields the protein CAISEPAGSNYGYTF.